Below, one T cell receptor beta chain is given with its context. Other DNA variants within this sample encode the same CDR3. Extraction and reverse transcription of RNA yielded cDNA as the sequencing template. Produced via immunoSEQ multiplex PCR; TCRdb's table is partial and in-frame only. Of 90,000 to 100,000 clones listed, roughly two fifths were seen once; the top ten hold 1% to 1.5%. The data were taken from a study of CD8+ T cells in alopecia areata. Across the study: Patients in the treated group were given tofacitinib by mouth, 5 to 10 mg twice a day.

Germline CDR1 is SGHRS and CDR2 is YFSETQ. CDR3 length equals 13 residues. V lost 4 bases, J lost 1 base, and 8 bases lay in between. The TCR sequence derives from a human donor with alopecia areata. The chain uses TRBV5-1 and TRBJ1-1, with D possibly being TRBD1 (5 bases). Material for sequencing was CD4+ T cells sorted from blood. The CDR3 sequence is CASSLDRNTEAFF. For the CDR3, the DNA is TGCGCCAGCAGCCTAGACAGGAACACTGAAGCTTTCTTT.